This T cell receptor (beta chain) comes out of a study of T cell clones after liver transplantation. Overall study findings and caveats: Compared with third party-reactive sequences, donor-reactive ones declined more, independent of withdrawal success.

Germline V gene lookup returns CDR1 MNHEY and CDR2 SVGAGI. CDR3 length: 13 amino acids. Between the trimmed V and J ends, which lost 7 bases and 6 bases, there was a span of 13 bases. Note on this clone: The antigen is undetermined.

Data came from immunoSEQ multiplex PCR; TCRdb stores just in-frame clones and leaves some out. The table lists tens of thousands of clones, over 80% of them singletons. Sequences were derived from CD4+ T cells from blood, sampled approximately 45 months after liver transplant. The rearrangement uses TRBV6-5 and TRBJ1-5, with D hard to call. The source of this sequence is a human patient who received a liver transplant. A share of the T cells may be of graft donor origin. CDR3 loop: CASTRWPGQPQHF. The DNA of the CDR3 is TGTGCCAGCACGCGATGGCCGGGTCAGCCCCAGCATTTT.